This T cell receptor beta chain was captured in a study of shared clonotypes between healthy human individuals. Study-wide background: Per-donor plates numbered three CD4 naive, three CD4 memory, two CD8 naive and one CD8 memory. General study points: Among a few donors, roughly 5% of naive CD4 clonotypes were found in common.

Germline lookup yields CDR1 LNHDA and CDR2 SQIVND (reference sequence). The ends lost 8 bases at V and 10 bases at J; junction bases unmatched: 4. This CDR3 has 11 residues. CD45RO-negative, CCR7-selected cells formed the naive CD8 fraction, which excluded terminally differentiated effector memory CD45RA+ cells. In regard to this clone: Antigen: not known.

The DNA input per sorted-subset replicate PCR was about 180 ng, corresponding to 32,000 or so T cell genomes. Some clones are missing from TCRdb's copy, which holds only in-frame ones; the method was immunoSEQ multiplex PCR. The sample holds 600,000 or so clones; around 96% are singletons and the top ten take approximately 0.11%. The sequencing input was naive CD8+ T cells sorted from blood. The TCR sequence derives from a young woman in good health. This chain joins TRBV19 and TRBJ2-1; 8 nucleotides match TRBD1. CDR3 region: CASGTGREQFF. The CDR3 DNA sequence: TGTGCCAGTGGGACAGGAAGGGAGCAGTTCTTC.